This T cell receptor beta chain was sequenced in a study of blood T cell repertoires in COVID-19. Overall study: Spain, Italy and the United States supplied samples that represented acute and convalescent COVID-19. From T cells, B-cell-depleted T cells, or PBMCs came the material, which was cDNA or gDNA.

V lost 3 bases to trimming and J lost 0 bases, with 12 bases between them. The germline CDR1 and CDR2 sequences are LGHDT and YNNKEL (reference sequence). The CDR3 covers 17 residues. In the authors' workflow: Amplification of reference gene primers was used by the study to estimate nucleated cell counts. The method was immunoSEQ multiplex PCR; TCRdb's version includes in-frame clones alone and lacks a portion of them. V and J calls and clone size are given by that table; D and trimming were obtained from the DNA. Of around 65,000 clones in the sample, around 81% are singletons; the top ten hold 5% to 6%.

Source material: peripheral blood. The sequence was collected from a man between 65 and 80 years old with acute or convalescent COVID-19. The chain uses TRBV3-1 (or the pseudogene TRBV3-2) and TRBJ2-6; TRBD2 is a possible D gene (6 bases). CDR3 in DNA: TGTGCCAGCAGCCACCACGGAGGGAGCTCTGGGGCCAACGTCCTGACTTTC. It encodes CASSHHGGSSGANVLTF.